These 18 T cell receptor beta chains originate from one sample sequenced in a study of blood T cell repertoires in COVID-19. Repertoires were generated with immunoSEQ multiplex PCR, while TCRdb's copy carries only in-frame clones and drops some. The sample holds around 250,000 clones; about four fifths are singletons and the top ten take about 5%. The sequenced sample was PBMCs or T cells enriched from blood (not recorded which). The receptors originated from a man between 35 and 55 years old who had been exposed to COVID-19.

CDR3 region: CASSIGSPGELFF. In DNA, the CDR3 is TGTGCCAGCAGTATAGGGAGCCCCGGGGAGCTGTTTTTT. This chain connects TRBV11-2 to TRBJ2-2; tentatively, D is TRBD2 (5 bases). Germline V gene sequence: CDR1 SGHAT, CDR2 FQNNGV. The CDR3 has 13 residues. With 6 bases removed from V and 6 bases from J, the gap between germline ends came to 11 bases. The full variable domain, its missing parts supplied by reference TRBV11-2 and TRBJ2-2, is EAGVAQSPRYKIIEKRQSVAFWCNPISGHATLYWYQQILGQGPKLLIQFQNNGVVDDSQLPKDRFSAERLKGVDSTLKIQPAKLEDSAVYLCASSIGSPGELFFGEGSRLTVL.

V usage is TRBV18 and J usage is TRBJ1-5; D is undetermined. Trimming removed 3 bases at V and 4 bases at J, with 10 bases between. CDR3 length: 14 residues. The germline CDR1 and CDR2 sequences are KGHSH and LQKENI. CDR3 sequence reads: CASSPRRDNQPQHF. The CDR3 DNA reads TGTGCCAGCTCACCGAGGAGGGATAATCAGCCCCAGCATTTT.

The CDR3: CASSPNLPPTYEQYF. CDR3 DNA sequence: TGTGCCAGCTCACCAAATCTACCGCCCACCTACGAGCAGTACTTC. V usage is TRBV18 and J usage is TRBJ2-7, with no clear D. Germline V gene sequence: CDR1 KGHSH, CDR2 LQKENI. There are 15 residues in the CDR3. Trimming cost V 2 bases and J 2 bases, with 13 bases left between them.

This clone came up a few times. The chain has TRBV3-1 (or the pseudogene TRBV3-2) and TRBJ2-7; TRBD2 agrees at 11 bases. Germline V CDR1 and CDR2: LGHDT, YNNKEL (reference sequence). V trimming: 4 bases; J trimming: 5 bases; junction bases outside the gene matches: 7. This CDR3 has 15 residues. The CDR3 DNA is TGTGCCAGCAGCCCAATTAGCGGGAGGGCCCACGAGCAGTACTTC. Residues: CASSPISGRAHEQYF.

The rearrangement uses TRBV19 and TRBJ1-5, with D maybe TRBD1 (5 bases). The CDR3 length is 16 residues. Trimming took 5 bases from V and 3 from J, leaving 17 bases between them. CDR1 and CDR2 (germline): LNHDA, SQIVND (reference sequence). The CDR3 protein is CASSLLVDNPNQPQHF. The CDR3 DNA follows: TGTGCCAGTAGTCTTCTGGTGGACAATCCCAATCAGCCCCAGCATTTT.

This sequence joins TRBV29-1 and TRBJ2-5, with TRBD1 matching over 7 bases. Germline CDR1 is SQVTM and CDR2 is ANQGSEA. With 4 bases clipped from V and 5 bases from J, the junction kept 7 bases outside the gene matches. The CDR3 sequence is 13 residues long. CDR3 sequence reads: CSVAQGSVETQYF. Written as DNA, the CDR3 is TGCAGCGTTGCACAGGGGTCTGTGGAGACCCAGTACTTC. Looking up the rest from reference TRBV29-1 and TRBJ2-5 gives the full variable domain: SAVISQKPSRDICQRGTSLTIQCQVDSQVTMMFWYRQQPGQSLTLIATANQGSEATYESGFVIDKFPISRPNLTFSTLTVSNMSPEDSSIYLCSVAQGSVETQYFGPGTRLLVL.

This chain uses TRBV27 with TRBJ2-7, with D perhaps matching TRBD2 (6 bases). V shed 5 bases and J shed 3 bases, with 20 bases lying between them. The CDR3 is 16 residues long. Per the germline V gene, CDR1 is MNHEY and CDR2 is SMNVEV (reference sequence). This chain's CDR3 is CASSPLGRDNHYEQYF. The CDR3 DNA sequence: TGTGCCAGCAGTCCCCTGGGGCGGGATAACCACTACGAGCAGTACTTC.

The chain carries TRBV30 and TRBJ2-7; D unresolved. CDR1 is GTSNPN, CDR2 SVGIG, per germline (reference sequence). Trimming took 2 bases from V and 2 from J, leaving 16 bases between them. CDR3 length: 15 amino acids. CDR3 in DNA: TGTGCCTGGAGTCCGATCTCGCGAGCCACCTACGAGCAGTACTTC. As protein: CAWSPISRATYEQYF.

The chain has TRBV19 and TRBJ2-1; no definite D call. Germline assignment: CDR1 LNHDA and CDR2 SQIVND (reference sequence). The length of the CDR3 is 12 residues. V lost 5 bases and J 7 bases, leaving 9 bases between the germline ends. CDR3 in amino acids: CASSQTGNEQFF. As DNA, the CDR3 is TGTGCCAGTAGTCAAACTGGTAATGAGCAGTTCTTC.

The rearrangement joins TRBV30 to TRBJ2-2, with D tentatively TRBD2 (5 bases). CDR3 length equals 15 residues. V was pared by 2 bases and J by 1 base, with 11 bases between. Looked up from germline, CDR1 is GTSNPN and CDR2 is SVGIG (reference sequence). CDR3 loop: CAWSSQLGNTGELFF. The CDR3 region has the DNA TGTGCCTGGAGTTCCCAACTAGGGAACACCGGGGAGCTGTTTTTT.

V gene TRBV18 combines with J gene TRBJ2-1; 8 positions match TRBD2. This CDR3 is built from 15 residues. V was pared by 3 bases and J by 3 bases, with 4 bases of the junction left unmatched. Germline values: CDR1 KGHSH, CDR2 LQKENI. The CDR3 DNA is TGTGCCAGCTCACCCATTAGCGGGAACTACAATGAGCAGTTCTTC. This translates into CASSPISGNYNEQFF.

The CDR3 DNA is TGCGCCAGCAGCTCACATTCTGGCACAGATACGCAGTATTTT. This translates into CASSSHSGTDTQYF. The chain combines TRBV5-1 with TRBJ2-3; no firm D call. Per the germline V gene, CDR1 is SGHRS and CDR2 is YFSETQ. Deletions cut 3 bases from V and 1 base from J, with 9 bases between. This CDR3 is 14 amino acids long.

About this clone itself: At one boundary the junction diverges from the germline segment, which might be a read error. The chain links TRBV15 to TRBJ2-7; possible D gene TRBD2, 6 bases. The germline CDR1 and CDR2 sequences are LNHNV and YYDKDF (reference sequence). This CDR3 comprises 18 residues. CDR3 residues: CEEREGRGGISSSYEQYF. CDR3 nucleotide sequence: TGCGAAGAGAGAGAAGGTAGGGGCGGGATTTCAAGCTCCTACGAGCAGTACTTC.

The chain employs TRBV11-2 and TRBJ1-5; 7 nucleotides line up with TRBD1. There are 16 residues in the CDR3. Germline-derived CDR1 and CDR2 are SGHAT and FQNNGV. V lost 0 bases to trimming and J lost 7 bases; unmatched junction nucleotides: 9. CDR3 DNA sequence: TGTGCCAGCAGCTTAGATTTTGCAGGGGGAGGACAGCCCCAGCATTTT. It encodes CASSLDFAGGGQPQHF.

The gene calls are TRBV28 and TRBJ1-5; D might be TRBD1 (6 bases). The CDR3 runs 14 residues. Trimming shortened V by 5 bases and J by 11 bases, and 19 bases separated the two germline ends. Germline CDR1 and CDR2: MDHEN and SYDVKM. The CDR3 nucleotides read TGTGCCAGCAGTAACAGGGAGCTCCGGGTGGCCCAGCATTTT. This gives the protein CASSNRELRVAQHF.

The V and J genes are TRBV5-4 and TRBJ1-3; TRBD1 is a possible D gene (6 bases). Trimming removed 4 bases from V and 0 bases from J, with 11 bases in between. The CDR3 runs to 15 residues. Germline CDR1 is SGHNT and CDR2 is YYREEE (reference sequence). Here the CDR3 reads CASSVTGYSGNTIYF. Here the CDR3 DNA reads TGTGCCAGCAGCGTTACAGGGTACTCTGGAAACACCATATATTTT. The full variable domain, with the rest looked up from reference TRBV5-4 and TRBJ1-3, is ETGVTQSPTHLIKTRGQQVTLRCSSQSGHNTVSWYQQALGQGPQFIFQYYREEENGRGNFPPRFSGLQFPNYSSELNVNALELDDSALYLCASSVTGYSGNTIYFGEGSWLTVV.

This chain joins TRBV13 and TRBJ1-3; maybe TRBD1 (6 bases). This CDR3 contains 15 residues. V lost 3 bases and J 0 bases, leaving 9 bases between the germline ends. Germline V lookup: CDR1 PRHDT, CDR2 FYEKMQ (reference sequence). CDR3 DNA sequence: TGTGCCAGCAGCTTGGGACAAAACTCTGGAAACACCATATATTTT. It is translated as CASSLGQNSGNTIYF.

There are a few counts of this clone. The V and J genes are TRBV30 and TRBJ1-1; TRBD1 might be the D (6 bases). The germline gives CDR1 GTSNPN, CDR2 SVGIG (reference sequence). CDR3 length: 12 amino acids. The germline V and J ends were trimmed by 3 bases and 8 bases, with 13 bases remaining between them. The CDR3 is CAWRVGGEEAFF. The DNA for the CDR3 is TGTGCCTGGAGAGTAGGGGGGGAAGAAGCTTTCTTT.